Included here is one T cell receptor (beta chain) sequence, with context. Its antigen specificity is not known. No much larger clone exists at a distance of one base, and base qualities are not known. From V the trimming removes 6 bases and from J it removes 4 bases, while the gene matches leave 9 bases of the junction unaccounted for. The CDR3 runs 14 amino acids, cysteine and phenylalanine included. Of the read, only the CDR3 DNA is kept; its 42 bases are in frame from base 1. CDR1 MNHEY and CDR2 SVGAGI were looked up in the germline V gene. These data belong to a study of cytomegalovirus exposure and HLA in healthy donors (dated by TCRdb to between 2016 and 2019). At the level of the whole study: According to an earlier analysis of a few hundred of the donors, some 180 million T cells yielded 100 million or so unique TCR beta sequences and approximately 280 Gb of sequence data. Approximately 330 gigabases of sequencing data and approximately 92 million unique TCR sequences made up an early release that covered around 640 HLA-typed donors. On average, roughly 240,000 unique TCR beta nucleotide sequences were sequenced per donor among 398 genotyped donors of the cohort, with roughly 18% of those sequences being non-productive. Both class I and class II loci were covered by HLA typing, at four-digit resolution. The number of typed donors differed by locus: roughly 629-640 for A, B, C, DRB1 and DQB1; 522 for DQA1; 606 for DPA1; and 400 to 480 for DPB1. In an earlier analysis of roughly 600 of the donors, high-throughput TCR beta sequencing was used to judge whether each TCR beta V gene segment behaved as functional or pseudogenic. To predict cytomegalovirus infection status, the study brought together high-throughput TCR immunosequencing, statistical association of individual TCRs with disease status, and machine learning. Roughly 5 DR-DQ haplotypes were handled as single units for association and clustering because linkage in the cohort was strong. Donor age, sex, ethnicity and CMV serostatus were collected together with the repertoire data. Genome-wide SNP genotypes for about 65% of the roughly 670 donors were used in a later genetic analysis, which treated that subset as a discovery cohort. The genetic ancestry cluster associated with self-reported Caucasian donors included roughly 84% of the roughly 400 genotyped donors. Using immunosequencing, the study profiled T cell repertoires from around 680 subjects and related those repertoires to cytomegalovirus serostatus. Every repertoire in the discovery cohort had been generated on one and the same sequencing platform. In the later analysis, no new phenotypic data were used to find candidate immune exposures; instead, reliance was placed on TCR beta sequences and their occurrence across donors. A later analysis re-analyzed previously published TCR beta repertoires from about 730 donors and added high-resolution HLA genotyping to study TCR occurrence patterns. The study aimed to test whether signatures of past pathogen exposure could be identified by cataloging public T cell receptors. In addition to the first cohort of approximately 650 subjects, a separate validation cohort of approximately 110 different subjects was used. Points the paper makes about the study in general: Across donors, most TCR sequences were observed very rarely, whereas some public TCRs were present in many individuals. Only TCR beta chains were sequenced in this cohort, and the absence of alpha or paired-chain data limited detectable features. The authors suggested that the approach could potentially be generalized to other disease states and immunological phenotypes. Most CMV-associated TCR beta chains appeared to be HLA-restricted in a later analysis, and the HLA associations seemed to be driven largely by CMV exposure. The only immune exposure information available for the cohort was CMV serostatus. According to a later analysis, TCR association rates differed among HLA loci, with DRB1 alleles showing the most associated TCRs and HLA-C alleles showing the fewest. Roughly uniform sequencing depth across donors was assumed in presence/absence analyses, although this assumption may not hold. The classifier was reported to diagnose cytomegalovirus status with high specificity and sensitivity in both the original cohort and the validation cohort. A further reported finding was that TCR beta sequences accurately predicted the HLA-A and HLA-B alleles for most subjects in the first cohort. Compared with the approximately 670-donor mean, donors in an Asian-associated ancestry cluster had fewer N-insertions in productive TCRs, according to a later genetic analysis. Three of the identified cytomegalovirus-associated TCR beta chains were confirmed in vitro to be specific for cytomegalovirus antigens. When HLA alleles, especially DR and DQ, strongly co-occurred, TCR associations were difficult to assign to individual alleles. Because HLA typing was missing for some donors at each locus, association tests included only the typed subset. In an earlier analysis of around 600 of the donors, most TCR beta V segments were observed in productive rearrangements about 90% or about 30% of the time, broadly matching IMGT annotations. V-gene and J-gene trimming of TCR beta chains was associated with a missense DCLRE1C variant in a later genetic analysis, and the association was replicated in an independent cohort. Specific HLA alleles were associated with roughly 17,000 TCR beta sequences at a false discovery rate of 0.05 in a later analysis. The earlier analysis of nearly 600 of the donors excluded seventeen rarely observed V segments, including chromosome 9 orphons, because counts were too low. A cluster of highly shared sequence variants was judged likely to be a technical artifact of the sequencing pipeline. The study listed approximately 150 TCR beta chains as associated with cytomegalovirus. Linkage disequilibrium might explain the correlated functional status among segregating V segments, but an unknown experimental factor could not be excluded. Some IMGT-functional V segments, including TRBV6-2 and TRBV6-3, could not be distinguished by the 87-base-pair reads and were therefore excluded. Compared with equally common non-associated chains, HLA-associated TCR beta chains in a later analysis were more clonally expanded and had lower generation probabilities. According to a later analysis, parvovirus B19, influenza, CMV and Epstein-Barr virus appeared linked to several top co-occurrence clusters.

The library was obtained by the immunoSEQ multiplex PCR assay. For the multiplex PCR, a mixture combining 60 forward primers for TCR Vbeta segments and 13 reverse primers for TCR Jbeta segments was used. Amplification of the CDR3 region of rearranged TCR beta genes was performed with a multiplex PCR assay on genomic DNA. The Illumina HiSeq System was used to sequence the amplified TCR beta libraries as 87-base-pair reads. For the original study's pipeline: A later analysis counted approximately 84 million unique TCR beta chains across the 666 repertoires, and some 12 million of these chains were shared by at least two donors. Raw reads were error-corrected and collapsed into unique sequences with a nearest-neighbor algorithm that merged closely related sequences to remove PCR and sequencing errors. Alignment of CDR3 sequences to IMGT reference sequences was used to assign V, D and J gene segments. Each retained sequence needed at least a six-nucleotide match to both a V gene segment and a J gene segment. A rearrangement was called productive if the CDR3 had no stop codons and remained in frame with V and J, and every other rearrangement was called non-productive. CDR3 was defined by IMGT convention, running from the second conserved V-encoded cysteine to the conserved J-encoded phenylalanine. In an earlier analysis of more than 550 of the donors, sequences lacking an unambiguous match to a single V gene segment were excluded. In an earlier analysis of several hundred of the donors, V segments were called functional above 56.7% productive rearrangements and were called segregating when the between-donor standard deviation exceeded 5%. A statistical classification framework was built to diagnose cytomegalovirus status from the catalog of TCR beta chain sequences. V and J gene assignment, in a later analysis, came from comparing TCR nucleotide sequences with IMGT/GENE-DB human TR gene sequences. Using the TCRdist pipeline, a later analysis assigned CDR3 sequences along with most-parsimonious VDJ recombination scenarios. In a later analysis, every TCR beta chain was defined by the combination of its CDR3 amino acid sequence and its V-gene family, and reads without a unique V-gene family were dropped. As a way to deal with suspected cross-contamination and a sequencing artifact, a later analysis dropped under 600 nucleotide sequences that were highly shared and had low generation probability. In a later analysis, a clonal expansion index was calculated for each public chain from normalized within-repertoire ranks of inferred template counts. A later analysis computed generation probabilities with a VDJ recombination model fitted to out-of-frame rearrangements, and checked the results against IGoR. In a later analysis, TCR-TCR, TCR-HLA and TCR-CMV co-occurrence was scored with hypergeometric tests, and a repertoire-size bias correction was applied to TCR pairs. A later analysis estimated false discovery rates by permuting HLA or CMV assignments 20 times. In a later analysis, co-occurring TCRs were grouped with DBSCAN, and TCRdist sequence similarity was added when clustering was performed within HLA-allele-positive subsets. Repertoires with fewer than 30,000 or more than 120,000 public chains were left out of co-occurrence clustering, as were about five repertoires with anomalous nucleotide sharing. Here the immuneACCESS table is served through TCRdb, limited to in-frame sequences with V and J called. Missing clones are a known gap in these copies; in checked studies unresolved V genes cover under half, and the rest lacks a known reason. V and J calls and clone size are copied from that table; D and trimming were computed from the DNA. This sample has some 200,000 clones in its table, and roughly a tenth of those were observed once. Of the sample, roughly 1.3% falls within the top ten clones.

The cohort was made up of several hundred healthy bone marrow donors. Cohort members were all nominally healthy when sampled, although unrecorded immune exposures were likely present. The donor tested CMV seropositive, placing the donor among the 250 to 300 seropositive members of the cohort. Each donor provided a peripheral blood sample, and peripheral blood mononuclear cells were used for TCR beta sequencing. The Qiagen DNeasy Blood Extraction Kit was used to extract genomic DNA from the blood cell samples. Sequences were obtained from PBMCs. The source is a woman under 40 in good health and CMV-seropositive. The V gene is TRBV6-5 and the J gene is TRBJ2-7, with 7 bases aligning to TRBD1. CDR3 region: CASRTPTGPYEQYF. The base sequence is TGTGCCAGCAGAACTCCGACAGGGCCATACGAGCAGTACTTC.